Following are 13 T cell receptor beta chains from one sample sequenced in a study of cytomegalovirus exposure and HLA in healthy donors (dated by TCRdb to the late 2010s). Library generation was performed with the immunoSEQ multiplex PCR assay. For the multiplex PCR, a mixture combining 60 forward primers for TCR Vbeta segments and 13 reverse primers for TCR Jbeta segments was used. TCRdb took over this immuneACCESS table, retaining in-frame rearrangements with V and J assigned. Such tables are incomplete; in checked studies, under half of the missing clones stem from an unresolved V gene, and the remainder is unexplained. Within this sample are under 200,000 clones, with more than 75% of them counted one time only. More than 0.35% of the sample rests with the top ten. Sequences were obtained from PBMCs. The receptors were sampled from a male donor in good health and CMV-seropositive.

This rearrangement joins TRBV6-5 to TRBJ1-2, with a weak D call TRBD1 (6 bases). This CDR3 spans 12 amino acids. Trimming removed 6 bases at V and 5 bases at J, with 10 bases between. Germline assignment: CDR1 MNHEY and CDR2 SVGAGI. CDR3 sequence reads: CASSSQGYGYTF. The CDR3 DNA reads as TGTGCCAGCAGCTCTCAGGGGTATGGCTACACCTTC.

The chain recombines TRBV4-2 with TRBJ2-7; the match to TRBD2 covers 11 bases. After removal of 4 bases from V and 2 bases from J, the junction contained 4 bases not matched to a gene. The CDR3 spans 15 residues. Germline CDR1 reads LGHNA; CDR2 reads YNFKEQ. The CDR3 loop is CASSPGLADPYEQYF. The DNA for the CDR3 is TGTGCCAGCAGCCCGGGACTAGCGGACCCCTACGAGCAGTACTTC.

This clone came up once. This chain uses TRBV6-5 with TRBJ2-7, with TRBD1 matching over 9 bases. With 2 bases clipped from V and 6 bases from J, the junction kept 11 bases outside the gene matches. The CDR3 has 16 residues. CDR1 MNHEY and CDR2 SVGAGI come from the germline V gene. CDR3 coding DNA: TGTGCCAGCAGTTACCAAATGGGGACAGGGAGATCCGAGCAGTACTTC. The encoded protein is CASSYQMGTGRSEQYF.

The chain combines TRBV27 with TRBJ2-7; perhaps TRBD1 as D (5 bases). CDR1 is MNHEY and CDR2 is SMNVEV in the germline V gene (reference sequence). This CDR3 spans 16 amino acids. Trimming shortened V by 5 bases and J by 3 bases, and 20 bases separated the two germline ends. In nucleotides, the CDR3 is TGTGCCAGCAGTCACGATTCGAGACTCCAGGGCTACGAGCAGTACTTC. As protein: CASSHDSRLQGYEQYF.

There are a few counts of this clone. This chain links TRBV7-9 with TRBJ2-3; TRBD2 agrees at 15 bases. Germline V gene sequence: CDR1 SEHNR, CDR2 FQNEAQ (reference sequence). The CDR3 contains 16 residues. With 4 bases clipped from V and 3 bases from J, the junction kept 2 bases outside the gene matches. The CDR3 loop is CASSSGTSGGTDTQYF. The CDR3 DNA sequence: TGTGCCAGCAGCTCGGGGACTAGCGGGGGGACAGATACGCAGTATTTT.

V is TRBV7-6 and J is TRBJ1-1, with D unresolved. This CDR3 region has 16 residues. Trimming removed 1 base at V and 4 bases at J, with 16 bases between. Per the germline V gene, CDR1 is SGHVS and CDR2 is FNYEAQ. In nucleotides, the CDR3 is TGTGCCAGCAGCTTAGAAACGGAGGGATGGGGCACTGAAGCTTTCTTT. Its translation: CASSLETEGWGTEAFF.

The CDR3 DNA sequence: TGCGCCAGCAGCCCGCGGGGAGGTTCCTACAATGAGCAGTTCTTC. Encoded protein: CASSPRGGSYNEQFF. The V and J genes are TRBV4-3 and TRBJ2-1, with a tentative D call TRBD2 (6 bases). This CDR3 region has 15 residues. V was clipped by 4 bases and J by 1 base, with 11 bases between them. Germline-derived CDR1 and CDR2 are LGHNA and YSLEER.

The chain recombines TRBV7-2 with TRBJ2-7; 8 bases align to TRBD2. V shed 5 bases, J shed 2 bases, and the junction held 8 bases outside the gene matches. Germline CDR1 SGHTA, CDR2 FQGNSA. This CDR3 has 15 residues. The CDR3 DNA reads as TGTGCCAGCAGCCGGGAGGGGGGGGGACCCTACGAGCAGTACTTC. Translating it yields CASSREGGGPYEQYF.

On this clone: Germline and junction disagree at one end, which may indicate a read error. V gene TRBV7-7 combines with J gene TRBJ2-5, with D perhaps TRBD1 (5 bases). Matching the DNA end better, TRBJ2-7 makes the J call doubtful. The CDR3 is made up of 14 amino acids. CDR1 is SSHAT and CDR2 is FNYEAQ in the germline V gene (reference sequence). The CDR3 reads CASSQFTGSYEQYF. Written as DNA, the CDR3 is TGTGCTAGCAGCCAATTCACAGGCTCCTACGAGCAGTACTTC.

Concerning this clone itself: Other nucleotide sequences in the sample specify the same CDR3. V is TRBV5-1 and J is TRBJ1-3; D is uncertain. Trimming removed 2 bases at V and 4 bases at J, with 10 bases between. Looked up from germline, CDR1 is SGHRS and CDR2 is YFSETQ. The CDR3 contains 14 residues. CDR3 DNA sequence: TGCGCCAGCAGCTTAGGCGGTACCGGAAACACCATATATTTT. Translation gives CASSLGGTGNTIYF.

This clone was picked up a small number of times. V gene TRBV7-2 combines with J gene TRBJ2-2, with a possible D match to TRBD1 (6 bases). Germline V CDR1 and CDR2: SGHTA, FQGNSA. The CDR3 is 14 amino acids. Deletions cut 5 bases from V and 7 bases from J, with 14 bases between. CDR3 nucleotides: TGTGCCAGCAGCGGGGCGAGGGGGTTCGGGGAGCTGTTTTTT. This sequence encodes CASSGARGFGELFF.

The gene calls are TRBV6-6 and TRBJ2-5; 7 nucleotides align to TRBD1. After removal of 0 bases from V and 4 bases from J, the junction contained 2 bases not matched to a gene. The CDR3 spans 14 residues. CDR1 and CDR2 (germline): MNHNY, SVGAGI (reference sequence). The CDR3 is CASSYSDRRETQYF. DNA of the CDR3: TGTGCCAGCAGTTACTCGGACAGGCGAGAGACCCAGTACTTC.

The V gene is TRBV7-2, the J gene TRBJ2-1; TRBD2 is a possible D gene (7 bases). The ends were cut back, 5 bases at V and 4 bases at J, with 15 bases in the middle. In germline, CDR1 is SGHTA, CDR2 FQGNSA. There are 15 residues in the CDR3. CDR3 sequence (DNA): TGTGCCAGCAGCGCCGGGGGCGGGAGTTACAATGAGCAGTTCTTC. Its protein product is CASSAGGGSYNEQFF.